The entry below describes one T cell receptor (beta chain). In the original analysis: The authors estimated nucleated cell counts from reference gene primer amplification. Produced via immunoSEQ multiplex PCR; TCRdb's table is partial and in-frame only. That table furnishes V, J and clone size, whereas the DNA furnished D and trimming. Among about 220,000 clones listed, around 90% were seen once. These data come from a study of blood T cell repertoires in COVID-19. V was trimmed by 5 bases and J by 7 bases, leaving 12 bases between them. Germline CDR1 SGHAT, CDR2 FQNNGV. CDR3 size: 13 residues. Researchers sorted participants into cohorts using their self-reported clinical history.

The V and J genes are TRBV11-2 and TRBJ1-5; perhaps TRBD1 as D (5 bases). Material: PBMCs or T cells enriched from blood (not recorded which). The receptor was isolated from a woman aged 25 to 45 who had recovered from COVID-19. The CDR3 bases are TGTGCCAGCAGCCCAGGGAATGGACAGCCCCAGCATTTT. Amino acids: CASSPGNGQPQHF.